Reported below is one TCR beta chain. Its specificity is unknown. This record comes from a study of cytomegalovirus exposure and HLA in healthy donors. General study points: Presence/absence analyses assumed roughly uniform sequencing depth across donors.

Amplification used 60 Vbeta primers and 13 Jbeta primers. Libraries were prepared by immunoSEQ multiplex PCR; TCRdb keeps only in-frame clonotypes and omits some of them. The sample includes 190,000 or so clones, 75% to 85% of them seen just once. This CDR3 is built from 16 residues. Germline V gives CDR1 SGDLS, CDR2 YYNGEE. Trimming shortened V by 4 bases and J by 0 bases, and 17 bases separated the two germline ends. This chain links TRBV9 with TRBJ2-7, with D tentatively TRBD1 (5 bases). The material sequenced was PBMCs. This sequence was found in a boy aged 10-17 years in good health and CMV-seronegative. CDR3 DNA sequence: TGTGCCAGCAGCCCGCACGGAGAGACAGTCTCCTACGAGCAGTACTTC. This encodes CASSPHGETVSYEQYF.